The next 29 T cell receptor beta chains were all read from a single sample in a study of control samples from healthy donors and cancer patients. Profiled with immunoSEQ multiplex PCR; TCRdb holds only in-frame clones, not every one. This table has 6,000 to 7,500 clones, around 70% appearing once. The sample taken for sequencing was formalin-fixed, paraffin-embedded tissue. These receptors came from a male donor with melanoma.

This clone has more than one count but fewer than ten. CDR3 DNA: TGTGCCAGTAGTTCACCGGGACAGGGGAACACTGAAGCTTTCTTT. The encoded protein is CASSSPGQGNTEAFF. The rearrangement joins TRBV19 to TRBJ1-1; 9 bases line up with TRBD1. The CDR3 extends over 15 amino acids. J gave up 1 base and V 5 bases, and 5 bases lay outside the gene matches. Germline CDR1 reads LNHDA; CDR2 reads SQIVND (reference sequence). The full variable domain, with the rest looked up from reference TRBV19 and TRBJ1-1, is DGGITQSPKYLFRKEGQNVTLSCEQNLNHDAMYWYRQDPGQGLRLIYYSQIVNDFQKGDIAEGYSVSREKKESFPLTVTSAQKNPTAFYLCASSSPGQGNTEAFFGQGTRLTVV.

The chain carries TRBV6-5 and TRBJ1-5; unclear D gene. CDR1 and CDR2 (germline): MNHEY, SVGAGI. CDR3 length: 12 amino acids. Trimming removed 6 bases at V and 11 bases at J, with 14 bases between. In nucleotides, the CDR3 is TGTGCCAGCAGCCCCGACACCCACGCCCAGCATTTT. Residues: CASSPDTHAQHF.

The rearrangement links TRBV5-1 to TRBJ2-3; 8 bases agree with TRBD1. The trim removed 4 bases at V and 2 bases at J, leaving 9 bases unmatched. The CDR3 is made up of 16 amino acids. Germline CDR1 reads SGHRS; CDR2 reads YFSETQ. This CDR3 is CASSPGQGAFTDTQYF. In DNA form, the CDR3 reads TGCGCCAGCAGCCCAGGGCAGGGGGCCTTCACAGATACGCAGTATTTT. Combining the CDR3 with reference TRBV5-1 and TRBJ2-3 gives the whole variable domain KAGVTQTPRYLIKTRGQQVTLSCSPISGHRSVSWYQQTPGQGLQFLFEYFSETQRNKGNFPGRFSGRQFSNSRSEMNVSTLELGDSALYLCASSPGQGAFTDTQYFGPGTRLTVL.

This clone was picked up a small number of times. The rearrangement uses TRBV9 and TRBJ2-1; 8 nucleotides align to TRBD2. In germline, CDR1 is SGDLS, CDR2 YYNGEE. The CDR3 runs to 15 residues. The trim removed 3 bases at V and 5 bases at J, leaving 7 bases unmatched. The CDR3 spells CASSDSGELNNEQFF. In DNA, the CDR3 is TGTGCCAGCAGCGATAGCGGGGAATTGAACAATGAGCAGTTCTTC.

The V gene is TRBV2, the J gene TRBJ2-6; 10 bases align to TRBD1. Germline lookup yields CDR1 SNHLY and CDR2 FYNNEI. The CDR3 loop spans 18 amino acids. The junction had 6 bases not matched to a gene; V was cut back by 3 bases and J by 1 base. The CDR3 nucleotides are TGTGCCAGCAGTGATTGGAGACAGGGGGCATCTGGGGCCAACGTCCTGACTTTC. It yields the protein CASSDWRQGASGANVLTF.

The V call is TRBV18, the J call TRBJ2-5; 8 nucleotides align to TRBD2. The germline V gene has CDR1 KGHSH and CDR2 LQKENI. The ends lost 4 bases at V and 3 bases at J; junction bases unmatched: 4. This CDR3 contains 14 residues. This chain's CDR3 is CASSHGGAEETQYF. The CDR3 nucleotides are TGTGCCAGCTCACACGGGGGGGCTGAAGAGACCCAGTACTTC.

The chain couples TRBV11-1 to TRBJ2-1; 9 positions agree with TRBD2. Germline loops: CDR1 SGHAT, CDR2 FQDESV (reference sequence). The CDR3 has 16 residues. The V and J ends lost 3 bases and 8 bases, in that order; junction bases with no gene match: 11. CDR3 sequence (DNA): TGTGCCAGCAGCTTGGGGGGCGGGAGGGCCTGGTATGAGCAGTTCTTC. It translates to CASSLGGGRAWYEQFF. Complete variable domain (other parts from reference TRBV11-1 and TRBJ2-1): EAEVAQSPRYKITEKSQAVAFWCDPISGHATLYWYRQILGQGPELLVQFQDESVVDDSQLPKDRFSAERLKGVDSTLKIQPAELGDSAMYLCASSLGGGRAWYEQFFGPGTRLTVL.

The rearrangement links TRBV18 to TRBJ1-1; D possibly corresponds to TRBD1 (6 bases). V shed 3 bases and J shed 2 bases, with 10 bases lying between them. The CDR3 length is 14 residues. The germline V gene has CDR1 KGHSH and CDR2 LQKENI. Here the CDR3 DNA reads TGTGCCAGCTCACCGACAGGTATAAACACTGAAGCTTTCTTT. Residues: CASSPTGINTEAFF.

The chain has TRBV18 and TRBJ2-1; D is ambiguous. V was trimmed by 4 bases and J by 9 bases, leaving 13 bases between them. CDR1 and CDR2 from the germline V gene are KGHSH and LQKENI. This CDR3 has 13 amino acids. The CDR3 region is CASSLDEFGEQFF. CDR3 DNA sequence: TGTGCCAGCTCACTCGACGAGTTTGGTGAGCAGTTCTTC.

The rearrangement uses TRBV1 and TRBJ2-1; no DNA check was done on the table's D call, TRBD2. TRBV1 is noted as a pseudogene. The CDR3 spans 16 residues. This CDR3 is CTSSQGTGVPRNEQFF. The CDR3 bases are TGCACCAGCAGCCAAGGGACGGGGGTTCCTCGGAATGAGCAGTTCTTC.

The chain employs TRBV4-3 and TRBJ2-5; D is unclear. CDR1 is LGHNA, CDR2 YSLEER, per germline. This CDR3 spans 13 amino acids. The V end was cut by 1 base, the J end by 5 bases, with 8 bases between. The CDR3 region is CASSQGWGETQYF. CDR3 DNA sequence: TGCGCCAGCAGCCAAGGATGGGGTGAGACCCAGTACTTC.

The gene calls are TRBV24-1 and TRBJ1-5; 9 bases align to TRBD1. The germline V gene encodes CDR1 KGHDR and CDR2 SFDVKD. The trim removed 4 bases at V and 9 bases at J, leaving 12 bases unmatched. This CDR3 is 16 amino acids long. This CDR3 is CATSDPDRGRFGPQHF. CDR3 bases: TGTGCCACCAGTGACCCGGACAGGGGCCGCTTCGGGCCCCAGCATTTT.

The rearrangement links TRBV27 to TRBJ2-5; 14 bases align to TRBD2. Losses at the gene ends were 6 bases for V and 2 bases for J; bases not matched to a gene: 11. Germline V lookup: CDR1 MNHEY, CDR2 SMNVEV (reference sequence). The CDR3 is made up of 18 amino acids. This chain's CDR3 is CASSQTRLAGGKQETQYF. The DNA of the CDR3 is TGTGCCAGCAGCCAAACAAGACTAGCGGGAGGGAAACAAGAGACCCAGTACTTC.

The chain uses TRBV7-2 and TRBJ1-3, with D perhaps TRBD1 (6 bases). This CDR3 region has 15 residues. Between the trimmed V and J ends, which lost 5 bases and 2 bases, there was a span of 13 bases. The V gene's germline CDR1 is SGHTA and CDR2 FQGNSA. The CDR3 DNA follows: TGTGCCAGCAGCGCACAGGGTTACCCTGGAAACACCATATATTTT. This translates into CASSAQGYPGNTIYF. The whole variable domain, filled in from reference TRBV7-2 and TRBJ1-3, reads GAGVSQSPSNKVTEKGKDVELRCDPISGHTALYWYRQSLGQGLEFLIYFQGNSAPDKSGLPSDRFSAERTGGSVSTLTIQRTQQEDSAVYLCASSAQGYPGNTIYFGEGSWLTVV.

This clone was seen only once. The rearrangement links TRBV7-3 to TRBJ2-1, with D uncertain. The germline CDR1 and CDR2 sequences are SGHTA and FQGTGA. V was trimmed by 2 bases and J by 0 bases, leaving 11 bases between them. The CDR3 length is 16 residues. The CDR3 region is CASSLDLTSSYNEQFF. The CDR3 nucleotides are TGTGCCAGCAGCTTAGATTTGACGAGCTCCTACAATGAGCAGTTCTTC. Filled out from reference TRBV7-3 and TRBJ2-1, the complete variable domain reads GAGVSQTPSNKVTEKGKYVELRCDPISGHTALYWYRQSLGQGPEFLIYFQGTGAADDSGLPNDRFFAVRPEGSVSTLKIQRTERGDSAVYLCASSLDLTSSYNEQFFGPGTRLTVL.

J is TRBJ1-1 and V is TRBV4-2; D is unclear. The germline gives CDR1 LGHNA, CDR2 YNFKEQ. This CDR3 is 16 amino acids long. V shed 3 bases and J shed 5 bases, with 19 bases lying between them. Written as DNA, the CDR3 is TGTGCCAGCAGCCATCCGCGATCGGCCCCGAGGACTGAAGCTTTCTTT. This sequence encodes CASSHPRSAPRTEAFF.

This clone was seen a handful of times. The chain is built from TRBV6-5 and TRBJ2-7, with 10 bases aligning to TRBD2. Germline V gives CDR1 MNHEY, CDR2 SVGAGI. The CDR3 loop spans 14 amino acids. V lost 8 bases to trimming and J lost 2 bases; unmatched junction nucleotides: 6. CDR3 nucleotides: TGTGCCAGCGGGAGACTAGCGGGTGCCTACGAGCAGTACTTC. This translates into CASGRLAGAYEQYF.

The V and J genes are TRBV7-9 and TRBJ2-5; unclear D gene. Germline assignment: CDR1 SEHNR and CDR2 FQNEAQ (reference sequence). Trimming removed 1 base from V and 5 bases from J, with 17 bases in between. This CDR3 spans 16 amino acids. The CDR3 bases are TGTGCCAGCAGCTTAGGGGCCCGGCCCGGGCGGGAGACCCAGTACTTC. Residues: CASSLGARPGRETQYF.

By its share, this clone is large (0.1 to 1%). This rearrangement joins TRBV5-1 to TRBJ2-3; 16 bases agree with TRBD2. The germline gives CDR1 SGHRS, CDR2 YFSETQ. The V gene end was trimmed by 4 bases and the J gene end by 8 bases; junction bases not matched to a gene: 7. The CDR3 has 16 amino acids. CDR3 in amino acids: CASSQGTSGRESTQYF. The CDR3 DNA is TGCGCCAGCAGCCAAGGGACTAGCGGGAGGGAGTCTACGCAGTATTTT.

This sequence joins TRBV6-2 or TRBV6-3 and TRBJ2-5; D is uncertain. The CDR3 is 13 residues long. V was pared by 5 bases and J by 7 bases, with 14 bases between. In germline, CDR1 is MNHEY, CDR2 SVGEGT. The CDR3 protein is CASSIPPPWTQYF. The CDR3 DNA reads TGTGCCAGCAGTATCCCTCCTCCCTGGACCCAGTACTTC.

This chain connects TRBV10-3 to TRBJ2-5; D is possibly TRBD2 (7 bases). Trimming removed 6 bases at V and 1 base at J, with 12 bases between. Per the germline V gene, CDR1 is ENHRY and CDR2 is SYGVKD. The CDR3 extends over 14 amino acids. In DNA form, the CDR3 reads TGTGCCATCAGACAGGGAGGGGGCCAAGAGACCCAGTACTTC. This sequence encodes CAIRQGGGQETQYF.

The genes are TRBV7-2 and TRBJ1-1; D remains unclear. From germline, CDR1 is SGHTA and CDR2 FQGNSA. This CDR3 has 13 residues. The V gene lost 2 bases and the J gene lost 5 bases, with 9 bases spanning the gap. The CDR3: CASSLFVGTEAFF. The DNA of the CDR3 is TGTGCCAGCAGCTTATTTGTAGGAACTGAAGCTTTCTTT.

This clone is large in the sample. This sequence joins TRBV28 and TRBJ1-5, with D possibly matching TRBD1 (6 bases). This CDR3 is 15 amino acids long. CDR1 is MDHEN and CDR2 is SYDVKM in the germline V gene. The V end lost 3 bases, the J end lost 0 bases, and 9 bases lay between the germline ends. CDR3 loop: CASSLDSYSNQPQHF. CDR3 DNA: TGTGCCAGCAGTTTGGACAGCTATAGCAATCAGCCCCAGCATTTT.

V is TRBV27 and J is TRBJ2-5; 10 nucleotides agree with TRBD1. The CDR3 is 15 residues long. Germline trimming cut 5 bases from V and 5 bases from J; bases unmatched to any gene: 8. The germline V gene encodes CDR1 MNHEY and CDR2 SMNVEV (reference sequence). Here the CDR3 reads CASSQGTGVGETQYF. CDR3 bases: TGTGCCAGCAGTCAGGGGACAGGGGTTGGGGAGACCCAGTACTTC.

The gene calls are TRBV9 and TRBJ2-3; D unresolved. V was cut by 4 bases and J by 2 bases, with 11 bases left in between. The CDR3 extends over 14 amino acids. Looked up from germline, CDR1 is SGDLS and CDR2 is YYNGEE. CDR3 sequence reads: CASSPRTYTDTQYF. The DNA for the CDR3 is TGTGCCAGCAGCCCGCGGACCTACACAGATACGCAGTATTTT.

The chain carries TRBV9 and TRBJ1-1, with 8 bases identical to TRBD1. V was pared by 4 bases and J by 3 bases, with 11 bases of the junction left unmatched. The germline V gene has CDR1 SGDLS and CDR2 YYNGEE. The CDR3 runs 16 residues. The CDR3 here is CASSLGQERLDTEAFF. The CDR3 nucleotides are TGTGCCAGCAGCCTGGGACAGGAGAGATTGGACACTGAAGCTTTCTTT.

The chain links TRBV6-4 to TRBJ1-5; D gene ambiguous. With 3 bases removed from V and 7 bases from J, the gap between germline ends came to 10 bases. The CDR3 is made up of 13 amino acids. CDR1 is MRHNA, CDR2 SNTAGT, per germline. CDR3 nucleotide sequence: TGTGCCAGCAGTGAGGCAGTCGGCCAGCCCCAGCATTTT. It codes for CASSEAVGQPQHF.

DNA of the CDR3: TGTGCCAGCAGCCAGGGAATCGCCGGGGGAGGGAGAGCCTACGAGCAGTACTTC. Amino acid sequence: CASSQGIAGGGRAYEQYF. This chain connects TRBV4-2 to TRBJ2-7, with 7 bases aligning to TRBD2. The CDR3 runs to 18 residues. The V and J ends lost 3 bases and 2 bases, in that order; junction bases with no gene match: 16. Germline CDR1 is LGHNA and CDR2 is YNFKEQ.

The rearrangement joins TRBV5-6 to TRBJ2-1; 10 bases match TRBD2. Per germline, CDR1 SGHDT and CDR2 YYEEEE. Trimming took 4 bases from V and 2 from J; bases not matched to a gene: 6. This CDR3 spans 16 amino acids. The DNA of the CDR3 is TGTGCCAGCAGCAGAAGCGGGAGGGGGCCCTACAATGAGCAGTTCTTC. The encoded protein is CASSRSGRGPYNEQFF.